These 24 T cell receptor beta chains were sequenced from one sample in a study of human versus mouse CDR3 diversity and MHC coevolution. Assay: immunoSEQ multiplex PCR; the TCRdb copy retains only in-frame clones and omits some. In the table there are about 83,000 clones, just under 95% of which are singletons. The sample was naive CD4+ T cells from blood. Documented subset: CD45RO-negative CD62L-positive naive CD4 T cells. The receptors here all came from a person aged 30-69 years in good health.

The chain couples TRBV14 to TRBJ2-7; unclear D gene. Germline values: CDR1 SGHDN, CDR2 FVKESK. The CDR3 is 13 amino acids. V was trimmed by 1 base and J by 2 bases, leaving 6 bases between them. CDR3 DNA sequence: TGTGCCAGCAGCCAAGTGCTACCCTACGAGCAGTACTTC. Its translation is CASSQVLPYEQYF.

This clone has just one count. The chain couples TRBV10-2 to TRBJ2-5; a weak D match, TRBD2 (6 bases). Trimming left V 2 bases short and J 3 bases short, with 10 bases between. Germline CDR1 is WSHSY and CDR2 is SAAADI. The CDR3 covers 14 residues. For the CDR3, the DNA is TGCGCCAGCAGTGAGCGGGAGCGGAAAGAGACCCAGTACTTC. Translated: CASSERERKETQYF.

Written as DNA, the CDR3 is TGTGCCAGCAGCCCGACGGACAGGTTCTATGGCTACACCTTC. This gives the protein CASSPTDRFYGYTF. The V and J genes are TRBV9 and TRBJ1-2; TRBD1 matches at 7 bases. Germline CDR1 is SGDLS and CDR2 is YYNGEE. J gave up 4 bases and V 4 bases, and 7 bases lay outside the gene matches. The CDR3 is 14 amino acids.

J is TRBJ1-6 and V is TRBV6-4; tentative D call: TRBD1 (5 bases). Trimming took off 8 bases at V and 8 bases at J, with 22 bases between the two ends. CDR3 length equals 16 residues. The germline V gene encodes CDR1 MRHNA and CDR2 SNTAGT. CDR3 nucleotides: TGTGCCAGCCCCGTTCCCCCAGGGAGGCCAGATTCACCCCTCCACTTT. Its translation: CASPVPPGRPDSPLHF.

The gene calls are TRBV15 and TRBJ2-1; possible D gene TRBD2, 5 bases. This CDR3 has 16 amino acids. Germline CDR1 LNHNV, CDR2 YYDKDF (reference sequence). V lost 5 bases, J lost 2 bases, and 16 bases lay in between. CDR3 sequence reads: CATSPYSGMTYNEQFF. In DNA, the CDR3 is TGTGCCACCAGCCCCTATTCCGGGATGACCTACAATGAGCAGTTCTTC. Using reference TRBV15 and TRBJ2-1 for the parts outside the CDR3, the full variable domain is DAMVIQNPRYQVTQFGKPVTLSCSQTLNHNVMYWYQQKSSQAPKLLFHYYDKDFNNEADTPDNFQSRRPNTSFCFLDIRSPGLGDTAMYLCATSPYSGMTYNEQFFGPGTRLTVL.

The chain has TRBV9 and TRBJ1-1; no reliable D call. CDR3 size: 16 residues. Germline lookup yields CDR1 SGDLS and CDR2 YYNGEE. V shed 4 bases and J shed 0 bases, with 16 bases lying between them. The CDR3 sequence: CASSPRTGPMNTEAFF. The CDR3 DNA follows: TGTGCCAGCAGCCCTCGGACTGGCCCCATGAACACTGAAGCTTTCTTT.

The V gene is TRBV18, the J gene TRBJ2-5; D unresolved. V was trimmed by 3 bases and J by 0 bases, leaving 2 bases between them. This CDR3 has 12 residues. Germline lookup yields CDR1 KGHSH and CDR2 LQKENI. CDR3 sequence: CASSPNQETQYF. DNA for the CDR3: TGTGCCAGCTCACCCAACCAAGAGACCCAGTACTTC.

V usage is TRBV5-1 and J usage is TRBJ1-1, with 9 bases identical to TRBD1. J gave up 1 base and V 0 bases, and 4 bases lay outside the gene matches. Germline lookup yields CDR1 SGHRS and CDR2 YFSETQ. This CDR3 spans 16 amino acids. The CDR3 is CASSLAGQGENTEAFF. CDR3 DNA sequence: TGCGCCAGCAGCTTGGCGGGACAGGGTGAGAACACTGAAGCTTTCTTT.

V is TRBV2 and J is TRBJ1-1, with 7 bases fitting TRBD1. Germline CDR1 and CDR2: SNHLY and FYNNEI. The V gene end was trimmed by 4 bases and the J gene end by 1 base; junction bases not matched to a gene: 0. The CDR3 has 13 residues. The CDR3 protein is CASSGQGNTEAFF. CDR3 DNA sequence: TGTGCCAGCAGTGGACAGGGGAACACTGAAGCTTTCTTT.

V gene TRBV5-1 combines with J gene TRBJ2-3; maybe TRBD2 (5 bases). This CDR3 comprises 12 residues. The V and J ends lost 4 bases and 2 bases respectively, with 5 bases between them. Germline loops: CDR1 SGHRS, CDR2 YFSETQ. The CDR3 loop reads CASSDYTDTQYF. Written as DNA, the CDR3 is TGCGCCAGCAGCGACTACACAGATACGCAGTATTTT.

The V gene is TRBV10-3, the J gene TRBJ2-7, with 8 bases lining up with TRBD1. The CDR3 extends over 15 amino acids. CDR1 is ENHRY, CDR2 SYGVKD, per germline. J gave up 4 bases and V 3 bases, and 8 bases lay outside the gene matches. The CDR3 nucleotides are TGTGCCATCAGTGACCCAGGGCAGGGGGCATACGAGCAGTACTTC. Protein: CAISDPGQGAYEQYF.

The rearrangement joins TRBV12-5 to TRBJ1-5, with D possibly TRBD1 on 6 matching bases. From germline, CDR1 is LGHNT and CDR2 FRNRAP. This CDR3 is built from 15 residues. The V end lost 1 base, the J end lost 6 bases, and 13 bases lay between the germline ends. As DNA, the CDR3 is TGTGCTAGTGGTTTGGAACAGGGTGTCGGTCAGCCCCAGCATTTT. Translating gives CASGLEQGVGQPQHF.

The chain is built from TRBV19 and TRBJ2-5, with 9 nucleotides matching TRBD1. The CDR3 contains 15 residues. Per the germline V gene, CDR1 is LNHDA and CDR2 is SQIVND (reference sequence). V was clipped by 6 bases and J by 6 bases; unmatched bases: 11. The DNA of the CDR3 is TGTGCCAGTAGAGATCGGACAGGGGTACGTCAGACCCAGTACTTC. Translating it yields CASRDRTGVRQTQYF.

Concerning this clone itself: Without the conserved terminal phenylalanine or tryptophan, this CDR3 likely stems from a read error. The chain is built from TRBV19 and TRBJ1-2, with 7 nucleotides matching TRBD1. The length of the CDR3 is 14 residues. In germline, CDR1 is LNHDA, CDR2 SQIVND (reference sequence). J gave up 7 bases and V 0 bases, and 5 bases lay outside the gene matches. CDR3 amino acids: CASSIERGPAGYTL. The CDR3 bases are TGTGCCAGTAGTATAGAGAGGGGGCCGGCTGGCTACACCCTC.

The V call is TRBV15, the J call TRBJ2-7; no reliable D call. The CDR3 is made up of 14 amino acids. V was trimmed by 1 base and J by 0 bases, leaving 7 bases between them. Looked up from germline, CDR1 is LNHNV and CDR2 is YYDKDF (reference sequence). The CDR3 nucleotides read TGTGCCACCAGCAGAGGGAGTGACTCCTACGAGCAGTACTTC. Translation: CATSRGSDSYEQYF. Drawing the rest from reference TRBV15 and TRBJ2-7, the complete variable domain is DAMVIQNPRYQVTQFGKPVTLSCSQTLNHNVMYWYQQKSSQAPKLLFHYYDKDFNNEADTPDNFQSRRPNTSFCFLDIRSPGLGDTAMYLCATSRGSDSYEQYFGPGTRLTVT.

This rearrangement joins TRBV30 to TRBJ1-1; D is unresolved. The CDR3 covers 15 residues. Germline CDR1 and CDR2: GTSNPN and SVGIG (reference sequence). Trimming removed 4 bases at V and 0 bases at J, with 15 bases between. Written as DNA, the CDR3 is TGTGCCTGGATCCCCTACGGGAATATGAACACTGAAGCTTTCTTT. Its protein product is CAWIPYGNMNTEAFF. The entire variable domain, with the rest obtained from reference TRBV30 and TRBJ1-1, is as follows: SQTIHQWPATLVQPVGSPLSLECTVEGTSNPNLYWYRQAAGRGLQLLFYSVGIGQISSEVPQNLSASRPQDRQFILSSKKLLLSDSGFYLCAWIPYGNMNTEAFFGQGTRLTVV.

V is TRBV18 and J is TRBJ2-7; D remains ambiguous. The CDR3 has 14 amino acids. Trimming removed 5 bases at V and 0 bases at J, with 11 bases between. Germline V CDR1 and CDR2: KGHSH, LQKENI. The CDR3 region has the DNA TGTGCCAGCTCAGACATTGACCCCTCCTACGAGCAGTACTTC. Its translation: CASSDIDPSYEQYF. The variable domain in full, with the rest retrieved from reference TRBV18 and TRBJ2-7, is NAGVMQNPRHLVRRRGQEARLRCSPMKGHSHVYWYRQLPEEGLKFMVYLQKENIIDESGMPKERFSAEFPKEGPSILRIQQVVRGDSAAYFCASSDIDPSYEQYFGPGTRLTVT.

This chain links TRBV9 with TRBJ1-5, with D possibly TRBD1 on 5 matching bases. This CDR3 region has 14 residues. The V gene's germline CDR1 is SGDLS and CDR2 YYNGEE. Trimming left V 8 bases short and J 3 bases short, with 15 bases between. The DNA of the CDR3 is TGTGCCAGTGCTGGGGGGGGATTCAATCAGCCCCAGCATTTT. Residues: CASAGGGFNQPQHF.

The chain has TRBV5-4 and TRBJ2-5, with D possibly matching TRBD1 (6 bases). Germline CDR1 reads SGHNT; CDR2 reads YYREEE (reference sequence). The CDR3 has 13 amino acids. V lost 4 bases and J lost 7, with 14 bases in between. CDR3 loop: CASSETTGGTQYF. CDR3 DNA: TGTGCCAGCAGCGAGACGACAGGAGGGACCCAGTACTTC.

V usage is TRBV30 and J usage is TRBJ2-1; 10 nucleotides match TRBD1. The CDR3 length is 13 residues. Germline CDR1 reads GTSNPN; CDR2 reads SVGIG (reference sequence). The J segment lost 4 bases and the V segment lost 5 bases, leaving 2 bases of the junction unmatched. CDR3 in amino acids: CAWGTGVYNEQFF. In DNA form, the CDR3 reads TGTGCCTGGGGGACAGGGGTATACAATGAGCAGTTCTTC.

The V gene is TRBV30, the J gene TRBJ1-1, with unresolved D. With 3 bases removed from V and 0 bases from J, the gap between germline ends came to 17 bases. CDR3 length: 16 residues. In germline, CDR1 is GTSNPN, CDR2 SVGIG (reference sequence). The CDR3 region is CAWSALGGLMNTEAFF. In nucleotides, the CDR3 is TGTGCCTGGAGCGCTTTGGGCGGACTAATGAACACTGAAGCTTTCTTT.

This clone was seen once. The rearrangement links TRBV18 to TRBJ1-4; tentatively, D is TRBD1 (6 bases). This CDR3 is 20 amino acids long. V was cut by 2 bases and J by 1 base, with 23 bases left in between. The germline CDR1 and CDR2 sequences are KGHSH and LQKENI. The CDR3, as DNA: TGTGCCAGCTCACCAACGGGGACATGGGGTCCAGCTTTAACTAATGAAAAACTGTTTTTT. Translated: CASSPTGTWGPALTNEKLFF.

This clone came up a few times. CDR3: CASSLTTGVEEKLFF. The CDR3 bases are TGTGCCAGCAGCTTAACGACAGGGGTTGAGGAAAAACTGTTTTTT. The chain combines TRBV7-9 with TRBJ1-4, with 8 bases aligning to TRBD1. CDR3 length: 15 amino acids. Unmatched junction bases numbered 7, after V lost 2 bases and J lost 8 bases. CDR1 and CDR2 (germline): SEHNR, FQNEAQ (reference sequence).

The rearrangement joins TRBV6-1 to TRBJ1-5, with D perhaps TRBD1 (5 bases). Germline V CDR1 and CDR2: MNHNS, SASEGT. The CDR3 is 14 residues long. With 2 bases removed from V and 9 bases from J, the gap between germline ends came to 14 bases. DNA for the CDR3: TGTGCCAGCAGTGAACAGGGCCCCATAGGGCCCCAGCATTTT. As protein: CASSEQGPIGPQHF.